The source of this T cell receptor beta chain is a study of shared clonotypes between healthy human individuals. Background on the study: Ranging from 18 to 49 in age, donors were a couple of women and a few men.

Points from the study as a whole: The sharing of roughly 5% of naive CD4 clonotypes was seen across a handful of donors.

Measured with immunoSEQ multiplex PCR; TCRdb has only the in-frame clones, and not every one. The repertoire holds over 850,000 clones, with about 80% as singletons. The germline gives CDR1 SGHVS, CDR2 FNYEAQ. V shed 5 bases and J shed 2 bases, with 10 bases lying between them. The CDR3 is 13 residues long. A remark on this clone: The target antigen is unknown.

Sequenced: memory CD4+ T cells from PBMCs. The subset denotes: CD45RA-negative fraction. The chain is built from TRBV7-6 and TRBJ2-7, with D perhaps matching TRBD2 (5 bases). The source is a man between 18 and 35 years old in good health. Some clones in this sample may be carry-over from other donors' samples. CDR3 region: CASSPGITYEQYF. The CDR3 nucleotides are TGTGCCAGCAGCCCGGGGATAACCTACGAGCAGTACTTC.